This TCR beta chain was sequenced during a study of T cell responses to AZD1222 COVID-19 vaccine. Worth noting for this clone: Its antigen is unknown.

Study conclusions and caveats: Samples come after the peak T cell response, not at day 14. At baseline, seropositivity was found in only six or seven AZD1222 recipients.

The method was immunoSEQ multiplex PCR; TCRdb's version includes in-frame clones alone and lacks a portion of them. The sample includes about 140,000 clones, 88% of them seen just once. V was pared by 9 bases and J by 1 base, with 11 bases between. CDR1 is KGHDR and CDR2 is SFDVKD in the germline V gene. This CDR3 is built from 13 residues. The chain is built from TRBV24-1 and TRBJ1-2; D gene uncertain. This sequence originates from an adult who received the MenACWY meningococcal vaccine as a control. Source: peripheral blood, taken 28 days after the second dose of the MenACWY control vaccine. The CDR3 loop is CATSTRHNYGYTF. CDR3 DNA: TGTGCCACCTCGACACGGCATAACTATGGCTACACCTTC.